This T cell receptor (beta chain) was recovered during a study of tumor-infiltrating lymphocytes in glioblastoma multiforme. This clonotype was recorded once. The antigen remains undetermined. TCR beta libraries were built from RNA through three nested multiplex PCR rounds using modified ARM-PCR. TCRB cDNA was made from around 0.5 ug total RNA. TCRdb re-called the multiplex PCR reads with MiXCR, one entry per CDR3 protein. The sample has 20,000 or so distinct CDR3 sequences, roughly 64% seen once. Looked up from germline, CDR1 is SGHRS and CDR2 is YFSETQ. This CDR3 comprises 15 residues. V was pared by 4 bases and J by 0 bases, with 5 bases of the junction left unmatched. Study results and limitations: RNA-based TCR sequencing may distort clone frequencies, since cells carry unequal TCR transcript numbers.

Sequencing was performed on peripheral blood. The TCR was taken from a male donor with glioblastoma. The chain is built from TRBV5-1 and TRBJ2-7, with 9 positions matching TRBD2. The CDR3 DNA follows: TGCGCCAGCAGCACGGGACTAGCTGACTCCTACGAGCAGTACTTC. It yields the protein CASSTGLADSYEQYF.